One and the same sample provided the 25 T cell receptor beta chains below, sequenced in a study of CD8 T cells in ankylosing spondylitis. Study-level findings and limits: Ankylosing spondylitis blood seemed to carry a telltale TCR beta motif made of several highly homologous variants.

For these TCRs, the target antigens are not known. TCRdb called the 5' RACE reads again in MiXCR, with one record for every CDR3 protein. The sample shows 350,000 to 550,000 distinct CDR3 sequences, more than 25% of them seen only once. Material for sequencing was blood, either unsorted or a sorted T cell fraction (not recorded which). The receptor set was obtained from a male donor with ankylosing spondylitis.

This clonotype was detected a few times. This chain uses TRBV6-1 with TRBJ2-3; either TRBD1 or TRBD2 may supply D (5 bases each). This CDR3 region has 16 residues. The V gene's germline CDR1 is MNHNS and CDR2 SASEGT. Trimming cost V 6 bases and J 2 bases, with 18 bases left between them. The CDR3 loop is CASSEWDLINTDTQYF. Here the CDR3 DNA reads TGTGCCAGCAGCGAGTGGGACCTCATCAACACAGATACGCAGTATTTT.

This clonotype showed up many times. This chain joins TRBV29-1 and TRBJ2-1; 8 bases fit TRBD2. Germline CDR1 reads SQVTM; CDR2 reads ANQGSEA. CDR3 size: 12 residues. Trimming at V came to 6 bases and at J to 12 bases, leaving 10 bases not matched to a gene. DNA for the CDR3: TGCAGCGTCATAGCGGGATCCGAGTGGCAGTTCTTC. It translates to CSVIAGSEWQFF.

The CDR3 bases are TGCAGTGCTAGCCGGGCAGGCTCCTACGAGCAGTACGTC. Translating it yields CSASRAGSYEQYV. J is TRBJ2-7 and V is TRBV20-1, with D unresolved. The V gene's germline CDR1 is DFQATT and CDR2 SNEGSKA (reference sequence). The CDR3 sequence is 13 residues long. V was shortened by 3 bases and J by 0 bases, with 9 bases between the two germline ends.

The rearrangement links TRBV18 to TRBJ1-1; D remains unclear. Trimming removed 4 bases from V and 7 bases from J, with 10 bases in between. The CDR3 has 12 amino acids. Germline V lookup: CDR1 KGHSH, CDR2 LQKENI. The DNA of the CDR3 is TGTGCCAGCTCACTCGAGCAGGTTGAAGCTTTCTTT. Its protein is CASSLEQVEAFF.

This clonotype has only a few counts. This rearrangement joins TRBV25-1 to TRBJ1-5, with D maybe TRBD1 (5 bases). The CDR3 sequence is 13 residues long. CDR1 and CDR2 (germline): MGHDK, SYGVNS. Between the trimmed V and J ends, which lost 3 bases and 7 bases, there was a span of 10 bases. The CDR3 coding sequence is TGTGCCAGCAGTGAGCCCTGGGGGCAGCCCCAGCATTTT. This encodes CASSEPWGQPQHF.

V is TRBV12-3 or TRBV12-4 and J is TRBJ1-6; D remains unclear. Trimming shortened V by 3 bases and J by 10 bases, and 13 bases separated the two germline ends. There are 14 residues in the CDR3. The CDR3 bases are TGTGCCAGCAGTTTGCAGGCGACGGAATCACCCCTCCACTTT. As protein: CASSLQATESPLHF.

This clonotype was counted a few times. V and J are TRBV20-1 and TRBJ2-3; D unclear. Trimming stripped 3 bases from V and 5 bases from J, with 15 bases between. The CDR3 has 14 amino acids. The germline CDR1 and CDR2 sequences are DFQATT and SNEGSKA (reference sequence). CDR3 loop: CSASPTLGVDTQYF. CDR3 nucleotide sequence: TGCAGTGCTAGCCCAACCCTGGGTGTAGATACGCAGTATTTT.

A single count supports this clonotype. The chain carries TRBV19 and TRBJ2-1; 12 bases map to TRBD1. Losses at the gene ends were 4 bases for V and 9 bases for J; bases not matched to a gene: 7. The CDR3 totals 15 residues. Germline loops: CDR1 LNHDA, CDR2 SQIVND (reference sequence). This CDR3 reads CASSTTGTGGSEQFF. Written as DNA, the CDR3 is TGTGCCAGTAGTACGACCGGGACAGGGGGCTCTGAGCAGTTCTTC.

V and J are TRBV12-3 or TRBV12-4 and TRBJ2-7; 8 positions agree with TRBD2. The CDR3 covers 18 residues. V lost 4 bases and J lost 0; bases outside the gene matches: 14. CDR3 nucleotide sequence: TGTGCCAGCAGTTCGATAACCGTTCCTAGCGGGCGCTCCTACGAGCAGTACTTC. Protein sequence: CASSSITVPSGRSYEQYF.

This clonotype was seen at least ten times. V and J are TRBV7-9 and TRBJ2-1; 7 nucleotides match TRBD1. Germline-derived CDR1 and CDR2 are SEHNR and FQNEAQ (reference sequence). After removal of 1 base from V and 0 bases from J, the junction contained 3 bases not matched to a gene. The CDR3 is made up of 16 amino acids. The CDR3 coding sequence is TGTGCCAGCAGCTTAGGGACAGGTAGCTCCTACAATGAGCAGTTCTTC. Translating gives CASSLGTGSSYNEQFF. Drawing the rest from reference TRBV7-9 and TRBJ2-1, the complete variable domain is DTGVSQNPRHKITKRGQNVTFRCDPISEHNRLYWYRQTLGQGPEFLTYFQNEAQLEKSRLLSDRFSAERPKGSFSTLEIQRTEQGDSAMYLCASSLGTGSSYNEQFFGPGTRLTVL.

In its sample, this clonotype was seen a few times. This chain joins TRBV9 and TRBJ2-1, with D perhaps matching TRBD2 (5 bases). The CDR3 has 12 residues. The germline CDR1 and CDR2 sequences are SGDLS and YYNGEE. Trimming took off 0 bases at V and 10 bases at J, with 8 bases between the two ends. CDR3 DNA sequence: TGTGCCAGCAGCGTAGAGGCGGGCGAGCAGTTCTTC. Protein product: CASSVEAGEQFF. The complete variable domain, with remaining parts taken from reference TRBV9 and TRBJ2-1, reads DSGVTQTPKHLITATGQRVTLRCSPRSGDLSVYWYQQSLDQGLQFLIQYYNGEERAKGNILERFSAQQFPDLHSELNLSSLELGDSALYFCASSVEAGEQFFGPGTRLTVL.

In this sample, this clonotype turned up a few times. This chain links TRBV2 with TRBJ2-2; D not certain. V gave up 5 bases and J gave up 4 bases, with 8 bases separating them. CDR1 SNHLY and CDR2 FYNNEI come from the germline V gene. CDR3 length equals 13 residues. In nucleotides, the CDR3 is TGTGCCAGCAGTAAGGACCTCACCGGGGAGCTGTTTTTT. It yields the protein CASSKDLTGELFF.

A few counts support this clonotype. The rearrangement joins TRBV21-1 to TRBJ2-2; the D call in the table, TRBD1, was not verified against the DNA. TRBV21-1 is labeled a pseudogene. This CDR3 is built from 16 residues. CDR3 coding DNA: TGTGCCAGCAGCGACTTAGGACAGGTGAACACCGGGGAGCTGTTTTTT. Encoded protein: CASSDLGQVNTGELFF.

This clonotype was recorded at least ten times. The CDR3 region has the DNA TGTGCCAGCAGGGGACAGGGAAGTCAGCCCCAGCATTTT. Translated, it gives CASRGQGSQPQHF. The rearrangement uses TRBV12-3 or TRBV12-4 and TRBJ1-5; TRBD1 matches at 9 bases. V shed 6 bases, J shed 6 bases, and the junction held 3 bases outside the gene matches. The CDR3 has 13 amino acids.

This clonotype appeared a few times. The chain joins TRBV29-1 to TRBJ2-3; 7 nucleotides agree with TRBD1. This CDR3 is 12 amino acids long. Germline CDR1 and CDR2: SQVTM and ANQGSEA. V lost 3 bases and J lost 5; bases outside the gene matches: 2. CDR3 protein: CSVDQGEDTQYF. CDR3 sequence (DNA): TGCAGCGTTGATCAGGGGGAAGATACGCAGTATTTT.

Ten or more counts support this clonotype. V usage is TRBV20-1 and J usage is TRBJ2-3; D is perhaps TRBD1 (5 bases). This CDR3 spans 13 amino acids. Germline V gene lookup returns CDR1 DFQATT and CDR2 SNEGSKA (reference sequence). V gave up 6 bases and J gave up 6 bases, with 16 bases separating them. The CDR3 spells CSAPPVGVDTQYF. CDR3 sequence (DNA): TGCAGTGCACCTCCTGTAGGGGTTGATACGCAGTATTTT.

J is TRBJ1-2 and V is TRBV3-1; possible D gene TRBD1, 6 bases. V lost 1 base to trimming and J lost 8 bases, with 14 bases between them. The CDR3 sequence is 14 residues long. Germline CDR1 LGHDT, CDR2 YNNKEL (reference sequence). DNA of the CDR3: TGTGCCAGCAGCCAAGTTTACAGGGCAGGAGGCTACACCTTC. This sequence encodes CASSQVYRAGGYTF.

The genes are TRBV20-1 and TRBJ2-7; the D is unclear. This CDR3 spans 14 amino acids. Trimming left V 2 bases short and J 3 bases short, with 14 bases between. Germline CDR1 and CDR2: DFQATT and SNEGSKA (reference sequence). The chain's CDR3 is CSARSGGFSYEQYF. The CDR3 DNA reads TGCAGTGCTAGAAGTGGCGGTTTCAGCTACGAGCAGTACTTC.

This chain uses TRBV27 with TRBJ2-7; D unclear. V lost 2 bases, J lost 2 bases, and 22 bases lay in between. CDR1 and CDR2 from the germline V gene are MNHEY and SMNVEV (reference sequence). The CDR3 length is 18 residues. Here the CDR3 reads CASSLRATTSPAPYEQYF. In DNA form, the CDR3 reads TGTGCCAGCAGTTTAAGGGCGACGACTTCTCCGGCCCCCTACGAGCAGTACTTC.

This clonotype has just a few counts. The chain combines TRBV5-1 with TRBJ1-6; D gene uncertain. V lost 5 bases to trimming and J lost 8 bases, with 11 bases between them. The germline CDR1 and CDR2 sequences are SGHRS and YFSETQ. The CDR3 contains 13 residues. The CDR3: CASSSGNDSPLHF. DNA for the CDR3: TGCGCCAGCAGTTCCGGGAATGATTCACCCCTCCACTTT. Full variable domain (rest looked up from reference TRBV5-1 and TRBJ1-6): KAGVTQTPRYLIKTRGQQVTLSCSPISGHRSVSWYQQTPGQGLQFLFEYFSETQRNKGNFPGRFSGRQFSNSRSEMNVSTLELGDSALYLCASSSGNDSPLHFGNGTRLTVT.

The CDR3 is CSATIIWREGHNEQFF. CDR3 coding DNA: TGCAGTGCTACCATTATATGGAGGGAGGGTCACAATGAGCAGTTCTTC. This sequence joins TRBV20-1 and TRBJ2-1, with 7 bases matching TRBD2. Trimming cost V 4 bases and J 5 bases; bases outside gene matches: 14. Germline assignment: CDR1 DFQATT and CDR2 SNEGSKA (reference sequence). The CDR3 runs 16 residues.

This clonotype was observed a handful of times. The V and J genes are TRBV4-1 and TRBJ1-4; 9 bases are a match to TRBD1. Germline V gene data show CDR1 as MGHRA and CDR2 as YSYEKL. V lost 4 bases and J lost 8; bases outside the gene matches: 11. There are 16 residues in the CDR3. The CDR3 DNA reads TGCGCCAGCAGCCGGACAGGGGACAGCATGGACGAAAAACTGTTTTTT. Amino acid sequence: CASSRTGDSMDEKLFF.

This sequence joins TRBV5-1 and TRBJ2-1, with 13 positions matching TRBD2. Losses at the gene ends were 4 bases for V and 9 bases for J; bases not matched to a gene: 7. The CDR3 totals 15 residues. Germline assignment: CDR1 SGHRS and CDR2 YFSETQ. The CDR3: CASSAGLAGYGEQFF. As DNA, the CDR3 is TGCGCCAGCAGCGCGGGACTAGCGGGATACGGTGAGCAGTTCTTC.

This clonotype showed up just a few times. This chain links TRBV5-1 with TRBJ2-3, with 8 bases lining up with TRBD2. V shed 5 bases, J shed 5 bases, and the junction held 10 bases outside the gene matches. The CDR3 has 15 amino acids. The germline V gene has CDR1 SGHRS and CDR2 YFSETQ. This chain's CDR3 is CASRKSGSGVDTQYF. The CDR3 bases are TGCGCCAGCAGAAAAAGCGGGAGTGGCGTAGATACGCAGTATTTT.

The chain couples TRBV20-1 to TRBJ2-1, with D possibly TRBD2 on 5 matching bases. Per germline, CDR1 DFQATT and CDR2 SNEGSKA (reference sequence). The germline V and J ends were trimmed by 5 bases and 9 bases, with 17 bases remaining between them. There are 13 residues in the CDR3. The CDR3 sequence is CSAQRQPAGEQFF. The CDR3 DNA is TGCAGTGCTCAGCGACAACCGGCGGGTGAGCAGTTCTTC.